One sample yielded the 24 T cell receptor beta chains listed below, sequenced in a study of blood T cell repertoires in COVID-19. The data were produced by immunoSEQ multiplex PCR, yet TCRdb's version contains in-frame clones alone and is incomplete. The data contain about 410,000 clones, 90% of them seen just once; the ten biggest clones take up 0.6%. The material sequenced was PBMCs or T cells enriched from blood (not recorded which). The receptors originated from a man younger than 35 who had recovered from COVID-19.

V gene TRBV5-1 combines with J gene TRBJ2-2; 7 bases agree with TRBD1. V shed 4 bases and J 4 bases; nucleotides not matched to a gene: 10. Per germline, CDR1 SGHRS and CDR2 YFSETQ. CDR3 length: 16 residues. CDR3 in amino acids: CASSHSGDRITGELFF. The CDR3 DNA is TGCGCCAGCAGCCACAGTGGGGACAGAATCACCGGGGAGCTGTTTTTT.

The V gene is TRBV2, the J gene TRBJ1-2; the match to TRBD1 covers 10 bases. Germline CDR1 is SNHLY and CDR2 is FYNNEI. CDR3 size: 16 residues. Trimming cost V 6 bases and J 6 bases; bases outside gene matches: 13. The CDR3 nucleotides are TGTGCCAGCAGGGAATACGTTTTGACAGGGGGCAATGGCTACACCTTC. Translation gives CASREYVLTGGNGYTF.

The chain uses TRBV24-1 and TRBJ2-1; 8 bases map to TRBD2. The CDR3 is made up of 15 amino acids. CDR1 KGHDR and CDR2 SFDVKD come from the germline V gene. Trimming took 5 bases from V and 8 from J; bases not matched to a gene: 10. CDR3 sequence (DNA): TGTGCCACCAGTGCCCCAGCGGGGGAGCCGGATGAGCAGTTCTTC. Protein product: CATSAPAGEPDEQFF.

This chain connects TRBV5-1 to TRBJ1-4; 7 bases map to TRBD1. CDR1 SGHRS and CDR2 YFSETQ come from the germline V gene. This CDR3 contains 16 residues. The V segment lost 4 bases and the J segment 0 bases; nucleotides outside the gene matches: 6. Here the CDR3 reads CASSPDRVTTNEKLFF. CDR3 nucleotide sequence: TGCGCCAGCAGCCCCGACAGGGTGACAACTAATGAAAAACTGTTTTTT.

V usage is TRBV4-1 and J usage is TRBJ2-2; D might be TRBD2 (5 bases). The CDR3 is 13 residues long. The germline gives CDR1 MGHRA, CDR2 YSYEKL. The V end lost 4 bases, the J end lost 4 bases, and 7 bases lay between the germline ends. The CDR3 region is CASSPGTTGELFF. In DNA form, the CDR3 reads TGCGCCAGCAGCCCGGGAACCACCGGGGAGCTGTTTTTT.

The CDR3, as DNA: TGTGCCAGCTCCCAAGGACAGGGCCTGAACTATGGCTACACCTTC. Residues: CASSQGQGLNYGYTF. The rearrangement links TRBV18 to TRBJ1-2; 8 nucleotides line up with TRBD1. The V gene end was trimmed by 6 bases and the J gene end by 2 bases; junction bases not matched to a gene: 8. The CDR3 sequence is 15 residues long. Germline V lookup: CDR1 KGHSH, CDR2 LQKENI.

The chain joins TRBV30 to TRBJ1-3, with TRBD1 identical over 8 bases. The CDR3 contains 13 residues. With 6 bases clipped from V and 6 bases from J, the junction kept 7 bases outside the gene matches. CDR1 is GTSNPN and CDR2 is SVGIG in the germline V gene (reference sequence). CDR3 sequence: CACQPGQVNTIYF. CDR3 nucleotides: TGTGCCTGCCAACCGGGACAGGTAAACACCATATATTTT.

V gene TRBV2 combines with J gene TRBJ1-4, with TRBD1 identical over 12 bases. This CDR3 is 17 amino acids long. Germline V gives CDR1 SNHLY, CDR2 FYNNEI. V lost 0 bases to trimming and J lost 10 bases; unmatched junction nucleotides: 9. The CDR3: CASSEARGTGGGSKLFF. CDR3 coding DNA: TGTGCCAGCAGTGAAGCTAGGGGGACAGGGGGCGGGTCAAAACTGTTTTTT.

V is TRBV30 and J is TRBJ1-2; TRBD1 matches at 8 bases. V dropped 7 bases and J dropped 8; count of bases not matched to a gene: 12. Looked up from germline, CDR1 is GTSNPN and CDR2 is SVGIG (reference sequence). This CDR3 contains 13 residues. The chain's CDR3 is CALGGQGVKGYTF. In DNA, the CDR3 is TGTGCCTTGGGAGGACAGGGTGTGAAAGGCTACACCTTC.

This chain uses TRBV5-1 with TRBJ2-5; tentative D call: TRBD1 (5 bases). Germline lookup yields CDR1 SGHRS and CDR2 YFSETQ. V gave up 7 bases and J gave up 5 bases, with 9 bases separating them. This CDR3 spans 11 amino acids. For the CDR3, the DNA is TGCGCCAGCGGAGCAGGGGAGACCCAGTACTTC. Translation: CASGAGETQYF.

This chain connects TRBV7-6 to TRBJ2-5; D is uncertain. There are 11 residues in the CDR3. CDR1 and CDR2 from the germline V gene are SGHVS and FNYEAQ. Trimming stripped 2 bases from V and 7 bases from J, with 5 bases between. This CDR3 is CASSLPGTQYF. In DNA form, the CDR3 reads TGTGCCAGCAGCTTACCGGGGACCCAGTACTTC.

The chain joins TRBV19 to TRBJ1-4; the D gene is possibly TRBD1 (5 bases). Germline CDR1 reads LNHDA; CDR2 reads SQIVND (reference sequence). The CDR3 extends over 14 amino acids. The V and J ends lost 5 bases and 2 bases respectively, with 9 bases between them. CDR3 protein: CASSSGFTNEKLFF. In DNA form, the CDR3 reads TGTGCCAGTAGTTCAGGGTTTACTAATGAAAAACTGTTTTTT. Drawing the rest from reference TRBV19 and TRBJ1-4, the complete variable domain is DGGITQSPKYLFRKEGQNVTLSCEQNLNHDAMYWYRQDPGQGLRLIYYSQIVNDFQKGDIAEGYSVSREKKESFPLTVTSAQKNPTAFYLCASSSGFTNEKLFFGSGTQLSVL.

The chain couples TRBV5-1 to TRBJ1-2; D unresolved. This CDR3 spans 15 amino acids. The germline V gene encodes CDR1 SGHRS and CDR2 YFSETQ. V was pared by 5 bases and J by 0 bases, with 14 bases between. CDR3 region: CASRESAASNYGYTF. CDR3 nucleotide sequence: TGCGCCAGCAGGGAGAGCGCGGCCTCTAACTATGGCTACACCTTC.

The J gene is TRBJ2-3, the V gene TRBV5-1; the D gene is possibly TRBD2 (6 bases). The V gene's germline CDR1 is SGHRS and CDR2 YFSETQ. Trimming took 1 base from V and 4 from J, leaving 13 bases between them. The CDR3 sequence is 15 residues long. CDR3 region: CASSLRGPGADTQYF. In nucleotides, the CDR3 is TGCGCCAGCAGCTTGCGGGGTCCGGGGGCAGATACGCAGTATTTT.

V usage is TRBV5-1 and J usage is TRBJ2-5; D is undetermined. Per germline, CDR1 SGHRS and CDR2 YFSETQ. The CDR3 spans 14 residues. The V end was cut by 4 bases, the J end by 4 bases, with 14 bases between. The CDR3 DNA reads as TGCGCCAGCAGCCGTAACCTAGAGGTAGAGACCCAGTACTTC. Translated, it gives CASSRNLEVETQYF.

This chain's CDR3 is CASKSVTDTQYF. The CDR3 region has the DNA TGTGCCAGCAAATCCGTTACAGATACGCAGTATTTT. The V and J genes are TRBV2 and TRBJ2-3; D is uncertain. Germline lookup yields CDR1 SNHLY and CDR2 FYNNEI. Trimming removed 7 bases at V and 3 bases at J, with 8 bases between. The CDR3 is 12 amino acids.

V and J are TRBV7-3 and TRBJ2-2; D might be TRBD2 (6 bases). Germline CDR1 is SGHTA and CDR2 is FQGTGA. Deletions cut 2 bases from V and 0 bases from J, with 10 bases between. This CDR3 contains 16 residues. This CDR3 is CASSLAGTTNTGELFF. DNA of the CDR3: TGTGCCAGCAGCTTAGCGGGGACGACGAACACCGGGGAGCTGTTTTTT.

V gene TRBV28 combines with J gene TRBJ1-4; tentative D call: TRBD1 (5 bases). Per the germline V gene, CDR1 is MDHEN and CDR2 is SYDVKM. With 1 base removed from V and 4 bases from J, the gap between germline ends came to 10 bases. The CDR3 consists of 15 residues. The CDR3: CASSLSQGYNEKLFF. In DNA form, the CDR3 reads TGTGCCAGCAGTTTATCGCAGGGATATAATGAAAAACTGTTTTTT.

Concerning this clone: Additional DNA sequences in this sample encode the identical CDR3. J is TRBJ1-2 and V is TRBV5-1; TRBD1 aligns across 7 bases. The CDR3 has 14 amino acids. CDR1 SGHRS and CDR2 YFSETQ come from the germline V gene. The ends lost 0 bases at V and 4 bases at J; junction bases unmatched: 3. The CDR3 sequence is CASSLETGAYGYTF. In DNA, the CDR3 is TGCGCCAGCAGCTTGGAAACAGGGGCCTATGGCTACACCTTC. Full variable domain (outside the CDR3, taken from reference TRBV5-1 and TRBJ1-2): KAGVTQTPRYLIKTRGQQVTLSCSPISGHRSVSWYQQTPGQGLQFLFEYFSETQRNKGNFPGRFSGRQFSNSRSEMNVSTLELGDSALYLCASSLETGAYGYTFGSGTRLTVV.

This chain connects TRBV28 to TRBJ1-2; D possibly corresponds to TRBD1 (6 bases). This CDR3 has 15 residues. With 3 bases removed from V and 7 bases from J, the gap between germline ends came to 18 bases. CDR1 and CDR2 (germline): MDHEN, SYDVKM. CDR3 nucleotides: TGTGCCAGCAGTTTGGGGGGGGCAGGGGACTTTGGCTACACCTTC. Protein: CASSLGGAGDFGYTF.

This sequence joins TRBV9 and TRBJ1-3, with D perhaps TRBD1 (5 bases). V lost 0 bases to trimming and J lost 0 bases, with 7 bases between them. Germline CDR1 reads SGDLS; CDR2 reads YYNGEE. This CDR3 comprises 15 residues. CDR3 protein: CASSVGRGSGNTIYF. The DNA of the CDR3 is TGTGCCAGCAGCGTAGGGAGGGGCTCTGGAAACACCATATATTTT.

This chain uses TRBV29-1 with TRBJ2-1, with a weak D call TRBD1 (5 bases). The germline CDR1 and CDR2 sequences are SQVTM and ANQGSEA. The CDR3 contains 11 residues. Trimming took 7 bases from V and 10 from J, leaving 14 bases between them. For the CDR3, the DNA is TGCAGCGCAGAAGGGGTGAGCGAGCAGTTCTTC. Translation gives CSAEGVSEQFF.

Details on this clone: Other DNA sequences within the sample encode an identical CDR3. The genes are TRBV4-1 and TRBJ1-4; the match to TRBD1 covers 8 bases. The CDR3 has 16 residues. V shed 0 bases and J 4 bases; nucleotides not matched to a gene: 4. CDR1 is MGHRA, CDR2 YSYEKL, per germline. CDR3 sequence (DNA): TGCGCCAGCAGCCAAGATCTAGGACAGGGTAATGAAAAACTGTTTTTT. Protein product: CASSQDLGQGNEKLFF.

This clone was seen a single time. This rearrangement joins TRBV29-1 to TRBJ1-1, with 10 bases that match TRBD1. Trimming at V came to 7 bases and at J to 2 bases, leaving 10 bases not matched to a gene. Germline lookup yields CDR1 SQVTM and CDR2 ANQGSEA. The CDR3 has 15 residues. CDR3 sequence reads: CSAPTGGGQNTEAFF. For the CDR3, the DNA is TGCAGCGCCCCGACAGGGGGCGGCCAAAACACTGAAGCTTTCTTT.